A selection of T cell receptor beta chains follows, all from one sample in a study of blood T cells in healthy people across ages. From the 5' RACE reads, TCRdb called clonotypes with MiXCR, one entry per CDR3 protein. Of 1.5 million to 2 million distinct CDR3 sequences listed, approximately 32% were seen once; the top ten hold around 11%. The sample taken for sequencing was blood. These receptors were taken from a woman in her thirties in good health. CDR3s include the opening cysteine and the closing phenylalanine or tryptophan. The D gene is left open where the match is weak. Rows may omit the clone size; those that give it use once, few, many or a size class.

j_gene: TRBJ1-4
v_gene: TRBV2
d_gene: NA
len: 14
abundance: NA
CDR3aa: CASSVQRANEKLFF
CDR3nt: TGTGCCAGCAGTGTCCAGAGAGCTAATGAAAAACTGTTTTTT

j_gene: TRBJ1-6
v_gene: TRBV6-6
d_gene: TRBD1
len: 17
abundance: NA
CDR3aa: CASSYGTGNFDNSPLHF
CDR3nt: TGTGCCAGCAGTTACGGGACAGGGAATTTCGATAATTCACCCCTCCACTTT

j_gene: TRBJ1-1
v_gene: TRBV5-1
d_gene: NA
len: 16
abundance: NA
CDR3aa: CASSMEGLGGRTEAFF
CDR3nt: TGCGCCAGCAGCATGGAGGGTCTCGGGGGGAGGACTGAAGCTTTCTTT

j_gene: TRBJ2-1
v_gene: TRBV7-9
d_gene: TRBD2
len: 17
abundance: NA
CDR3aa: CASSTTSGGASYNEQFF
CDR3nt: TGTGCCAGCAGCACGACAAGCGGGGGGGCTTCCTACAATGAGCAGTTCTTC

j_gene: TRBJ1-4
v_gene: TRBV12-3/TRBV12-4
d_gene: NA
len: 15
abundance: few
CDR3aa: CASTSRAGLGEKLFF
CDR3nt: TGTGCCAGCACCTCCCGGGCAGGGTTGGGTGAAAAACTGTTTTTT

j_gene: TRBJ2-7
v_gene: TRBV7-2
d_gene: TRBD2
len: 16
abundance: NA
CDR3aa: CASSPIGTSGSYEQYF
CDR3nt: TGTGCCAGCAGCCCAATCGGGACTAGCGGGTCCTACGAGCAGTACTTC

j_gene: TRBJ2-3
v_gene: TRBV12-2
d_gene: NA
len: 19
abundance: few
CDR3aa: CASRLAPGRAGGPPDTQYF
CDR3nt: TGTGCAAGTCGCTTAGCGCCAGGAAGAGCGGGGGGGCCCCCAGATACGCAGTATTTT

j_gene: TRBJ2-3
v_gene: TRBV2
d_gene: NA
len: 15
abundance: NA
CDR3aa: CASSTKRGGTDTQYF
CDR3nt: TGTGCCAGCAGTACTAAGAGGGGTGGCACAGATACGCAGTATTTT

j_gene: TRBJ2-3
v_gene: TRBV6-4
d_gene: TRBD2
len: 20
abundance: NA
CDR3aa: CASSARGGLAGATPTDTQYF
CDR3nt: TGTGCCAGCAGTGCCCGAGGGGGACTAGCGGGAGCGACCCCCACAGATACGCAGTATTTT

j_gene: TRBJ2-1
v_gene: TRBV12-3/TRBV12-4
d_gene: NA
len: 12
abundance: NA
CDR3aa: CASSFVAGGTFF
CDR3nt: NA

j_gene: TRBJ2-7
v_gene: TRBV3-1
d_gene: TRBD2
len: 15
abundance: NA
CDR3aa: CASSQSGGRTYEQYF
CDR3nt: TGTGCCAGCAGCCAGTCGGGGGGGCGGACCTACGAGCAGTACTTC

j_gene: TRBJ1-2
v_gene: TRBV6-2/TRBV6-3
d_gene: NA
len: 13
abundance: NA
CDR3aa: CASSPDRNRGNTF
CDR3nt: TGTGCCAGCAGTCCGGACAGAAATCGGGGCAACACCTTC

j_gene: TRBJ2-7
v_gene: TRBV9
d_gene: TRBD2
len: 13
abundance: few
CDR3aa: CASSLGLGREQYF
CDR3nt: TGTGCCAGCAGCCTCGGACTAGGTCGCGAGCAGTACTTC

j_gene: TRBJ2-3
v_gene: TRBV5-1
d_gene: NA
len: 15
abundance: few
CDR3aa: CASSLEGATTDTQYF
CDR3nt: TGCGCCAGCAGCTTGGAAGGGGCTACTACAGATACGCAGTATTTT

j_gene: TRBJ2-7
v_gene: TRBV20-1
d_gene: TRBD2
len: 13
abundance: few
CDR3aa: CSASLAGDYEQYF
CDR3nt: TGCAGTGCTTCCCTAGCGGGGGACTACGAGCAGTACTTC

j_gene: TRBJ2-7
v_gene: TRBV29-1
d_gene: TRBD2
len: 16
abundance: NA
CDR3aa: CSVGERGLAGVYEQYF
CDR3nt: TGCAGCGTTGGGGAACGCGGACTAGCGGGGGTCTACGAGCAGTACTTC

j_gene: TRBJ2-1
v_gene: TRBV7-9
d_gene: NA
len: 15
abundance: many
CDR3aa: CASSLAADSYNEQFF
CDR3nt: TGTGCCAGCAGCTTAGCGGCAGACTCCTACAATGAGCAGTTCTTC

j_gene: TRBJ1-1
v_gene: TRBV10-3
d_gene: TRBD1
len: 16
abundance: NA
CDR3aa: CAISDPGTGVNTEAFF
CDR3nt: TGTGCCATCAGTGACCCCGGGACAGGGGTTAACACTGAAGCTTTCTTT

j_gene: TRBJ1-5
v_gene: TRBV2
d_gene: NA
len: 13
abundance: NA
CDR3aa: CASSGGNNQPQHF
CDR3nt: TGTGCCAGCAGCGGGGGGAACAATCAGCCCCAGCATTTT

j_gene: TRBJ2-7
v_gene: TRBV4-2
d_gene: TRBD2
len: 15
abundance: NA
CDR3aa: CASSPTWGGSDEQYF
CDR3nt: TGTGCCAGCAGCCCCACCTGGGGCGGGAGCGACGAGCAGTACTTC

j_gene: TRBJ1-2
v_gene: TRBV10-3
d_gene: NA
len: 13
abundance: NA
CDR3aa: CAISDQGRYGYTF
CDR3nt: TGTGCCATCAGTGATCAGGGCCGCTATGGCTACACCTTC

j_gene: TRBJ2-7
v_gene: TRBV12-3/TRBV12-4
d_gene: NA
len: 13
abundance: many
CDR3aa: CASSDGSPYEQYF
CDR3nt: TGTGCCAGCAGTGACGGCAGTCCCTACGAGCAGTACTTC

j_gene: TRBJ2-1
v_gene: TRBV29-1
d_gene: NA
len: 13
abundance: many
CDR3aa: CSVSPGGSHEQFF
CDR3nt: TGCAGCGTCTCCCCTGGGGGGTCGCATGAGCAGTTCTTC

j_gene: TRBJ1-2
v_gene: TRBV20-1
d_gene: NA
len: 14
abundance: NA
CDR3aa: CSAREGSFNYGYTF
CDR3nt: TGCAGTGCTAGAGAGGGCTCCTTTAACTATGGCTACACCTTC

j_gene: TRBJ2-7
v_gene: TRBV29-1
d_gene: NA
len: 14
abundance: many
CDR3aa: CSVEIGGYSYEQYF
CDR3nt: TGCAGCGTTGAAATAGGGGGTTACTCCTACGAGCAGTACTTC

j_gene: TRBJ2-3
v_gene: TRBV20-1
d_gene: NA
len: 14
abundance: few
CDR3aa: CSARVGVSADTQYF
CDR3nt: TGCAGTGCTAGAGTGGGGGTCTCCGCAGATACGCAGTATTTT

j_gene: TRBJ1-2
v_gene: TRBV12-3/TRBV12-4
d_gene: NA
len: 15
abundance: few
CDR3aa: CASSQRHRANYGYTF
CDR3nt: TGTGCCAGCAGTCAACGGCACAGGGCTAACTATGGCTACACCTTC

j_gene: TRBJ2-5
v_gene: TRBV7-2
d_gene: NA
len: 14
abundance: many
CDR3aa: CASSSRRGLKTQYF
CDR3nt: TGTGCCAGCAGCTCTCGGAGGGGTTTGAAGACCCAGTACTTC

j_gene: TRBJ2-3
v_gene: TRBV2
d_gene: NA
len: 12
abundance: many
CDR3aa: CASRRGTDTQYF
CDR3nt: TGTGCCAGCAGGAGGGGCACAGATACGCAGTATTTT

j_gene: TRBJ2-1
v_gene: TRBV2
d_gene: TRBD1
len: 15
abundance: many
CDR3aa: CASSEDRGSYNEQFF
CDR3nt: TGTGCCAGCAGTGAGGACAGGGGGAGCTACAATGAGCAGTTCTTC

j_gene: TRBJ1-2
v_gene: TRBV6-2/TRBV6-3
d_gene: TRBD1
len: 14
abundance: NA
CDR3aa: CVSSSPDRDYGYTF
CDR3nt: TGTGTCAGCAGTTCCCCGGACAGGGACTATGGCTACACCTTC

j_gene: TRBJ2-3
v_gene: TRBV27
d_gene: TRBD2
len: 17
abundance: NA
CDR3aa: CASSLSWLAGATDTQYF
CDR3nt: TGTGCCAGCAGTTTATCGTGGCTAGCGGGGGCCACAGATACGCAGTATTTT

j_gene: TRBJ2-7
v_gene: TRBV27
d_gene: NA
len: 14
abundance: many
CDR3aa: CASSLLGNSYEQYF
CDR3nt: TGTGCCAGCAGTTTATTGGGCAACTCCTACGAGCAGTACTTC

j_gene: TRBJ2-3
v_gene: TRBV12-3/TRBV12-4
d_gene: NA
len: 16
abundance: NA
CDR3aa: CASSVEARASADTQYF
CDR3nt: TGTGCCAGCAGTGTCGAAGCGAGAGCTAGCGCAGATACGCAGTATTTT

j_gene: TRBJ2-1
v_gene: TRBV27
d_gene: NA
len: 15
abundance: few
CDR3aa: CASSLGFRTNNEQFF
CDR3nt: TGTGCCAGCAGTTTAGGGTTCAGGACCAACAATGAGCAGTTCTTC

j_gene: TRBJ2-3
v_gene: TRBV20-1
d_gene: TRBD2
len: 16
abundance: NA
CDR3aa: CSASPPSGRGPDTQYF
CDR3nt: TGCAGTGCAAGCCCCCCAAGCGGGAGGGGGCCGGATACGCAGTATTTT

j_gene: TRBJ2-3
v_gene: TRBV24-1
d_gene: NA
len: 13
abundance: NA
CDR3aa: CATSDMITDTQYF
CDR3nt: TGTGCCACCAGTGATATGATCACAGATACGCAGTATTTT

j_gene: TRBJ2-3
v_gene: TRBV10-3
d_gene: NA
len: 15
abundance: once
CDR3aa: CAISRLEGRTDTQYF
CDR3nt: TGTGCCATCAGCCGGCTCGAAGGACGGACAGATACGCAGTATTTT

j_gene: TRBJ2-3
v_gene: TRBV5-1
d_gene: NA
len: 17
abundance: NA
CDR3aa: CASSPTGGGRGTDTQYF
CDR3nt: TGCGCCAGCAGCCCGACTGGCGGAGGGCGGGGCACAGATACGCAGTATTTT

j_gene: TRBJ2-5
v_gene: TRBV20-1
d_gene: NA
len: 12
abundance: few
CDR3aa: CSASLGKETQYF
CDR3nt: TGCAGTGCTAGCTTGGGGAAAGAGACCCAGTACTTC

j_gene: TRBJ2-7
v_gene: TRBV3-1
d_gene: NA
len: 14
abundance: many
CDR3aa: CASSQDYFAYEQYF
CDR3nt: TGTGCCAGCAGCCAAGATTATTTCGCCTACGAGCAGTACTTC

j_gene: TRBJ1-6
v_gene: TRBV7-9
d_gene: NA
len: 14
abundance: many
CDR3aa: CASSLSQGSSPLHF
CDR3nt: TGTGCCAGCAGCTTAAGTCAGGGTAGTTCACCCCTCCACTTT

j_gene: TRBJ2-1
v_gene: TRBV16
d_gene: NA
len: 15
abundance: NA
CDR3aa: CASSQDGNSCAEQFF
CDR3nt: TGTGCCAGCAGCCAAGACGGGAATAGTTGTGCTGAGCAGTTCTTC

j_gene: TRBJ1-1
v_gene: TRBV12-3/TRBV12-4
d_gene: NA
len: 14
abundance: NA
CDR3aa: CASSSATVNAEAFF
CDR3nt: TGTGCCAGCAGTTCCGCGACAGTGAACGCTGAAGCTTTCTTT

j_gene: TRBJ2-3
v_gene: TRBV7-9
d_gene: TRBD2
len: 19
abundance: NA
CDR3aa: CASSPPLAGGPRGTDTQYF
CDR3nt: TGTGCCAGCAGCCCACCCCTAGCGGGGGGCCCTAGGGGCACAGATACGCAGTATTTT

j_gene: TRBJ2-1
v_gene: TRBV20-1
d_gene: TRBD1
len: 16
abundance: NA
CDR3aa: CSAPIPDRERDNEQFF
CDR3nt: TGCAGTGCCCCAATACCCGACAGGGAGAGGGACAATGAGCAGTTCTTC

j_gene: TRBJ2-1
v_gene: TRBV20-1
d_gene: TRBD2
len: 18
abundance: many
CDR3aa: CSARVLAGASPGRNEQFF
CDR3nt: TGCAGTGCTAGAGTACTAGCGGGAGCCTCTCCCGGACGCAATGAGCAGTTCTTC

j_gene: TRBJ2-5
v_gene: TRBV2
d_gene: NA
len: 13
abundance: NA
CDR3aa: CANLAPAQETQYF
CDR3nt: TGTGCCAACCTAGCGCCGGCCCAAGAGACCCAGTACTTC

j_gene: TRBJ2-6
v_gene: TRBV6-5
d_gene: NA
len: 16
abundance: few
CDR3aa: CAGKEGLPSGANVLTF
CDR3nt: TGTGCCGGCAAGGAGGGCCTCCCCTCTGGGGCCAACGTCCTGACTTTC

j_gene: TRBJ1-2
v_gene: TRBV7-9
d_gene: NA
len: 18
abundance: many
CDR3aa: CASPEEGPYATRLYGYTF
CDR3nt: TGTGCCAGCCCCGAGGAGGGTCCATACGCAACGCGATTATATGGCTACACCTTC

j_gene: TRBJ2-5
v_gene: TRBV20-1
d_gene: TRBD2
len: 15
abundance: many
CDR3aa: CSARNPSGGQETQYF
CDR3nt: TGCAGTGCTAGAAATCCTAGCGGGGGACAAGAGACCCAGTACTTC

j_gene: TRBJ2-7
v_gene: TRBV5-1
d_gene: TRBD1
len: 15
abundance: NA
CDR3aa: CASSPPGQVGHEQYF
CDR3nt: TGCGCCAGCAGCCCGCCGGGACAGGTAGGGCACGAGCAGTACTTC

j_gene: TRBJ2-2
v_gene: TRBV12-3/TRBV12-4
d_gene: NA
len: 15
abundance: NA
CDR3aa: CASSLKFGGGGELFF
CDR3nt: TGTGCCAGCAGTTTAAAGTTCGGGGGAGGCGGGGAGCTGTTTTTT